The 17 T cell receptor beta chains given below trace back to one sample, sequenced in a study of blood T cells in healthy people across ages. Using a J-beta primer mix together with a sample-barcoded 5' primer, a second PCR was run for roughly 7 to 12 cycles. Via MiXCR, TCRdb re-called the 5' RACE reads, giving one row per CDR3 protein. The data contain 650,000 to 900,000 distinct CDR3 sequences, approximately 65% of them singletons. Sequenced sample: blood. The source is a young man in good health.

The genes are TRBV10-3 and TRBJ2-6; TRBD2 agrees at 9 bases. The CDR3 spans 18 residues. Germline CDR1 ENHRY, CDR2 SYGVKD. Losses at the gene ends were 2 bases for V and 0 bases for J; bases not matched to a gene: 5. Here the CDR3 reads CAISETTSGSSGANVLTF. The CDR3 coding sequence is TGTGCCATCAGTGAGACGACTAGCGGTAGCTCTGGGGCCAACGTCCTGACTTTC.

In this sample, this clonotype turned up a few times. The gene calls are TRBV4-2 and TRBJ2-1, with D hard to call. The CDR3 consists of 18 residues. Trimming pared 0 bases from V and 0 bases from J, leaving 15 bases between. From germline, CDR1 is LGHNA and CDR2 YNFKEQ. CDR3 in amino acids: CASSQDQARPSSYNEQFF. The CDR3 bases are TGTGCCAGCAGCCAAGATCAGGCCCGGCCCAGCTCCTACAATGAGCAGTTCTTC.

This clonotype was found a few times. V and J are TRBV7-2 and TRBJ1-4; 8 bases fit TRBD1. With V trimmed by 3 bases and J by 8 bases, 5 bases remained unmatched. Germline V gene sequence: CDR1 SGHTA, CDR2 FQGNSA. There are 14 residues in the CDR3. The CDR3: CASSFGTGPEKLFF. CDR3 DNA sequence: TGTGCCAGCAGCTTCGGGACAGGCCCGGAAAAACTGTTTTTT.

The genes are TRBV6-6 and TRBJ2-5; no firm D call. The CDR3 has 13 amino acids. The V end was cut by 6 bases, the J end by 4 bases, with 12 bases between. Germline CDR1 reads MNHNY; CDR2 reads SVGAGI (reference sequence). Written as DNA, the CDR3 is TGTGCCAGCAGCCCCAGCTGGGCAGAGACCCAGTACTTC. Amino acid sequence: CASSPSWAETQYF.

The J gene is TRBJ1-2, the V gene TRBV2; D call uncertain. Trimming stripped 7 bases from V and 4 bases from J, with 13 bases between. The germline V gene has CDR1 SNHLY and CDR2 FYNNEI. The CDR3 length is 13 residues. Here the CDR3 DNA reads TGTGCCAGCACCGTGGGTGGCTTCTATGGCTACACCTTC. It encodes CASTVGGFYGYTF. Using reference TRBV2 and TRBJ1-2 for the parts outside the CDR3, the full variable domain is EPEVTQTPSHQVTQMGQEVILRCVPISNHLYFYWYRQILGQKVEFLVSFYNNEISEKSEIFDDQFSVERPDGSNFTLKIRSTKLEDSAMYFCASTVGGFYGYTFGSGTRLTVV.

This clonotype was detected only once. The J gene is TRBJ2-5, the V gene TRBV9, with 7 bases aligning to TRBD1. Germline CDR1 reads SGDLS; CDR2 reads YYNGEE. The length of the CDR3 is 14 residues. The ends lost 1 base at V and 5 bases at J; junction bases unmatched: 5. Here the CDR3 DNA reads TGTGCCAGCAGCGTAACAGGGGACGGGGAGACCCAGTACTTC. Its protein is CASSVTGDGETQYF.

The chain couples TRBV28 to TRBJ2-7, with D possibly TRBD1 on 6 matching bases. Germline V gene lookup returns CDR1 MDHEN and CDR2 SYDVKM. Trimming shortened V by 3 bases and J by 3 bases, and 9 bases separated the two germline ends. The CDR3 has 13 amino acids. This CDR3 is CASSLGTIYEQYF. Written as DNA, the CDR3 is TGTGCCAGCAGTTTGGGGACAATCTACGAGCAGTACTTC.

The V call is TRBV20-1, the J call TRBJ1-2; weak D call: TRBD1 (5 bases). V shed 4 bases and J shed 0 bases, with 12 bases lying between them. There are 14 residues in the CDR3. Per germline, CDR1 DFQATT and CDR2 SNEGSKA (reference sequence). This chain's CDR3 is CSAIPDSANYGYTF. The CDR3 DNA follows: TGCAGTGCTATTCCTGACAGTGCTAACTATGGCTACACCTTC.

The chain combines TRBV10-3 with TRBJ2-3; no reliable D call. The CDR3 length is 11 residues. The germline V gene has CDR1 ENHRY and CDR2 SYGVKD. The V end lost 3 bases, the J end lost 7 bases, and 5 bases lay between the germline ends. The CDR3 DNA reads as TGTGCCATCAGTGAAAGGAATACGCAGTATTTT. It encodes CAISERNTQYF.

This clonotype was recorded a few times. The chain recombines TRBV12-3 or TRBV12-4 with TRBJ2-1; D may match TRBD1 or TRBD2 (5 bases each). The V and J ends lost 1 base and 7 bases respectively, with 11 bases between them. The CDR3 runs to 14 residues. CDR3 sequence reads: CASSLGGSRNEQFF. CDR3 nucleotide sequence: TGTGCCAGCAGTTTAGGGGGGAGCAGGAATGAGCAGTTCTTC.

The rearrangement links TRBV9 to TRBJ2-7; 7 bases line up with TRBD1. CDR3 length equals 15 residues. CDR1 is SGDLS, CDR2 YYNGEE, per germline. J gave up 3 bases and V 4 bases, and 10 bases lay outside the gene matches. CDR3 nucleotide sequence: TGTGCCAGCAGCCCCGAGGGGACAGTGGGCTACGAGCAGTACTTC. Translated, it gives CASSPEGTVGYEQYF.

This chain connects TRBV9 to TRBJ2-1, with TRBD2 as a possible D gene (5 bases). V was shortened by 6 bases and J by 2 bases, with 15 bases between the two germline ends. This CDR3 region has 15 residues. Germline lookup yields CDR1 SGDLS and CDR2 YYNGEE. CDR3 nucleotide sequence: TGTGCCAGCACCTTAGACTCCGGGACCTACAATGAGCAGTTCTTC. The encoded protein is CASTLDSGTYNEQFF.

The chain carries TRBV7-6 and TRBJ2-3; 7 bases align to TRBD1. Germline loops: CDR1 SGHVS, CDR2 FNYEAQ. V dropped 5 bases and J dropped 5; count of bases not matched to a gene: 7. The CDR3 is made up of 14 amino acids. In DNA form, the CDR3 reads TGTGCCAGCAGCGGGGGACAGTCTCGAGATACGCAGTATTTT. Its translation: CASSGGQSRDTQYF.

The V call is TRBV10-3, the J call TRBJ2-6, with 7 bases fitting TRBD1. This CDR3 region has 16 residues. Germline CDR1 and CDR2: ENHRY and SYGVKD. The V gene end was trimmed by 4 bases and the J gene end by 3 bases; junction bases not matched to a gene: 6. As DNA, the CDR3 is TGTGCCATCAGTGGACAGGGTTATGATGGGGCCAACGTCCTGACTTTC. Residues: CAISGQGYDGANVLTF.

The chain recombines TRBV7-2 with TRBJ2-1; weak D call: TRBD2 (7 bases). The CDR3 is 15 residues long. From germline, CDR1 is SGHTA and CDR2 FQGNSA. The V end lost 1 base, the J end lost 3 bases, and 10 bases lay between the germline ends. This CDR3 is CASSLDGGHYNEQFF. DNA for the CDR3: TGTGCCAGCAGCTTAGACGGGGGGCACTACAATGAGCAGTTCTTC.

This clonotype was picked up a small number of times. V gene TRBV10-3 combines with J gene TRBJ2-7; maybe TRBD1 (5 bases). V was trimmed by 3 bases and J by 3 bases, leaving 9 bases between them. CDR1 is ENHRY and CDR2 is SYGVKD in the germline V gene. The CDR3 runs 13 residues. CDR3 in amino acids: CAISDFRGYEQYF. The CDR3 nucleotides read TGTGCCATCAGTGACTTTAGGGGCTACGAGCAGTACTTC.

The V call is TRBV20-1, the J call TRBJ2-1; 11 bases agree with TRBD2. The CDR3 loop spans 16 amino acids. V shed 3 bases, J shed 0 bases, and the junction held 4 bases outside the gene matches. Germline V gives CDR1 DFQATT, CDR2 SNEGSKA (reference sequence). The chain's CDR3 is CSARLAGGRSYNEQFF. The CDR3 DNA follows: TGCAGTGCTAGGCTAGCGGGGGGTCGCTCCTACAATGAGCAGTTCTTC.